Listed below are T cell receptor beta chains from one sample, sequenced in a study of T-cell memory formation after mild COVID-19. MiXCR was run by TCRdb on the 5' RACE reads, yielding one entry per CDR3 protein. This sample has roughly 110,000 distinct CDR3 sequences, with over 15% found just once. The source material was PBMCs or a T cell subset sorted from them (not recorded which). The receptor set was obtained from an adult woman who had mild COVID-19 (a few samples of this study predate the infection). Cell type and time point are not known. Both conserved end residues are part of each CDR3. The D gene is left open where the match is weak. Part of the rows lack a size; the others show once, few, many or a class for expanded clones.

j_gene,d_gene,v_gene,abundance,CDR3aa,CDR3nt
TRBJ1-2,-,TRBV11-2,few,CASSPEGGKRTYGYTF,TGTGCCAGCAGCCCCGAAGGGGGGAAGCGAACCTATGGCTACACCTTC
TRBJ2-1,TRBD2,TRBV20-1,few,CSAKGGLAGGNEQFF,TGCAGTGCTAAGGGAGGACTAGCGGGAGGGAATGAGCAGTTCTTC
TRBJ1-1,TRBD1,TRBV12-3/TRBV12-4,few,CASSFGSWEGAENTEAFF,TGTGCCAGCAGTTTCGGTAGTTGGGAGGGGGCGGAGAACACTGAAGCTTTCTTT
TRBJ2-1,-,TRBV4-1,-,CASSPRGGETEQFF,TGCGCCAGCAGTCCAAGAGGGGGAGAAACCGAGCAGTTCTTC
TRBJ1-3,-,TRBV5-1,-,CASSQNGNTIYF,TGCGCCAGCAGCCAAAACGGAAACACCATATATTTT
TRBJ2-1,TRBD1,TRBV7-9,many,CASSLVQGASYNEQFF,TGTGCCAGCAGCTTAGTCCAGGGGGCCTCCTACAATGAGCAGTTCTTC
TRBJ1-6,-,TRBV7-2,-,CASSFSGEGSPLHF,TGTGCCAGCAGCTTTAGTGGCGAAGGATCACCCCTCCACTTT
TRBJ1-5,-,TRBV5-6,-,CASSSSSGTNQPQHF,TGTGCCAGCAGCTCGTCCTCCGGGACAAATCAGCCCCAGCATTTT
TRBJ2-2,TRBD2,TRBV19,-,CASKTSGSYLTGELFF,TGTGCCAGTAAAACTAGCGGGAGTTATCTGACCGGGGAGCTGTTTTTT
TRBJ2-5,-,TRBV4-3,-,CASSQEVGLTSLETQYF,TGCGCCAGCAGCCAAGAGGTTGGACTCACTTCACTGGAGACCCAGTACTTC
TRBJ1-4,-,TRBV13,few,CASSSPSDSYNEKLFF,TGTGCCAGCAGCTCCCCCTCGGACAGTTATAATGAAAAACTGTTTTTT
TRBJ1-1,TRBD1,TRBV20-1,-,CSAADRAKPMNTEAFF,TGCAGTGCCGCCGACAGGGCGAAACCTATGAACACTGAAGCTTTCTTT
TRBJ2-7,-,TRBV4-1,few,CASSQGGSYEQYF,TGCGCCAGCAGCCAAGGGGGGTCCTACGAGCAGTACTTC
TRBJ2-1,-,TRBV29-1,many,CSVADAPGLQINEQFF,TGCAGCGTTGCAGACGCTCCGGGACTCCAAATCAATGAGCAGTTCTTC
TRBJ2-7,-,TRBV27,-,CASSFGSRPYEQYF,TGTGCCAGCAGTTTTGGTAGCCGCCCCTACGAGCAGTACTTC
TRBJ2-7,TRBD1,TRBV2,-,CASSTRQGDYEQYF,TGTGCCAGCAGTACGAGACAGGGGGATTACGAGCAGTACTTC
TRBJ2-1,TRBD2,TRBV27,few,CASSYPPSGRNNEQFF,TGTGCCAGCAGTTACCCCCCTAGCGGGAGAAACAATGAGCAGTTCTTC
TRBJ1-2,-,TRBV15,few,CATSRFYPAGNFGYTF,TGTGCCACCAGCAGATTTTATCCGGCAGGGAATTTTGGCTACACCTTC
TRBJ1-1,-,TRBV7-9,few,CASSLAPDISRPNTEAFF,TGTGCCAGCAGCTTAGCCCCGGACATCTCGCGGCCGAACACTGAAGCTTTCTTT
TRBJ2-5,-,TRBV6-6,few,CASTPGPGRQETQYF,TGTGCCAGCACCCCCGGACCGGGGCGCCAAGAGACCCAGTACTTC
TRBJ1-1,-,TRBV10-3,-,CAISTDRLDTEAFF,TGTGCCATCAGTACAGACAGGTTAGACACTGAAGCTTTCTTT
TRBJ2-1,TRBD2,TRBV19,few,CASSNRTSGYNEQFF,TGTGCCAGTAGTAACCGGACTAGCGGTTACAATGAGCAGTTCTTC
TRBJ2-3,TRBD2,TRBV7-9,-,CASSPTSGGVVADTQYF,TGTGCCAGCAGCCCGACTAGCGGGGGGGTAGTAGCAGATACGCAGTATTTT
TRBJ2-7,-,TRBV9,many,CASSVEQTGEQYF,TGTGCCAGCAGCGTAGAGCAAACAGGGGAGCAGTACTTC
TRBJ2-3,-,TRBV11-2,-,CASSLRRDTQYF,TGTGCCAGCAGCCTTAGGAGGGATACGCAGTATTTT
TRBJ2-7,-,TRBV29-1,-,CSVEAGNSYEQYF,TGCAGCGTTGAGGCCGGGAACTCCTACGAGCAGTACTTC
TRBJ2-2,TRBD1,TRBV9,few,CASSVGGQDTGELFF,TGTGCCAGCAGCGTAGGGGGACAGGACACCGGGGAGCTGTTTTTT
TRBJ2-1,TRBD2,TRBV24-1,few,CATSEWTSGRGSYNEQFF,TGTGCCACCAGTGAATGGACTAGCGGGAGGGGCTCCTACAATGAGCAGTTCTTC
TRBJ1-1,-,TRBV12-3/TRBV12-4,-,CASSLLATEAFF,TGTGCCAGCAGTTTGCTTGCCACTGAAGCTTTCTTT
TRBJ1-1,TRBD1,TRBV7-9,few,CASSPTPSAYRGLRAFF,TGTGCCAGCAGCCCCACCCCCAGCGCCTACAGGGGGCTTCGAGCTTTCTTT
TRBJ2-3,-,TRBV23-1,-,CASSQSVGLAQYF,TGCGCCAGCAGTCAATCAGTGGGGTTAGCGCAGTATTTT
TRBJ1-1,-,TRBV27,few,CASSVGREAFF,TGTGCCAGCAGTGTAGGGAGAGAAGCTTTCTTT
TRBJ2-2,-,TRBV29-1,-,CSATYTGAGELFF,TGCAGCGCAACCTACACCGGAGCCGGGGAGCTGTTTTTT
TRBJ2-5,TRBD1,TRBV6-5,few,CASSFSGDRGREETQYF,TGTGCCAGCAGTTTTTCCGGCGACAGGGGGCGAGAAGAGACCCAGTACTTC
TRBJ1-1,TRBD1,TRBV12-3/TRBV12-4,-,CASTKDRKNTEAFF,TGTGCCAGCACCAAGGACAGGAAGAACACTGAAGCTTTCTTT
TRBJ2-3,TRBD2,TRBV4-1,few,CASSHTGTSGDTQYF,TGCGCCAGCAGCCATACCGGGACTAGCGGGGATACGCAGTATTTT
TRBJ1-1,-,TRBV5-4,few,CASSLIGRESEAFF,TGTGCCAGCAGCCTAATAGGACGAGAGAGTGAAGCTTTCTTT